This T cell receptor beta chain originates from a study of T cell responses to AZD1222 COVID-19 vaccine. Turning to this clone: Its antigen is not identified.

The CDR3 totals 15 residues. Trimming left V 6 bases short and J 4 bases short, with 18 bases between. CDR1 is LNHDA and CDR2 is SQIVND in the germline V gene (reference sequence). General study points: Unmutated variant regions reportedly attract nearly half of all spike-specific TCRs.

TCRdb keeps only in-frame clones here, not all; method: immunoSEQ multiplex PCR. The sample gives about 130,000 clones, roughly 86% of which show up once; under 11% is in the top ten. The V gene is TRBV19, the J gene TRBJ1-2; TRBD1 is a possible D gene (5 bases). The TCR sequence derives from an adult in good health. The source material was peripheral blood, sampled on day 0 of AZD1222 vaccination. CDR3 sequence (DNA): TGTGCCAGTAGCAACGAGGGGAGGGTGGGCTATGGCTACACCTTC. Its translation is CASSNEGRVGYGYTF. Looking up the rest from reference TRBV19 and TRBJ1-2 gives the full variable domain: DGGITQSPKYLFRKEGQNVTLSCEQNLNHDAMYWYRQDPGQGLRLIYYSQIVNDFQKGDIAEGYSVSREKKESFPLTVTSAQKNPTAFYLCASSNEGRVGYGYTFGSGTRLTVV.